This T cell receptor (beta chain) was found in a study of CD4 T cells in relation to SARS-CoV-2 and coronaviruses. As for the study in general: Patient ages ranged from about 20 to 72, median 38. A couple of subjects were Hispanic; patients were roughly 8 males and a handful of females.

This CDR3 is built from 14 residues. Germline CDR1 LNHNV, CDR2 YYDKDF (reference sequence). V was clipped by 9 bases and J by 1 base; unmatched bases: 6. Findings of the study overall: Compared with monoreactive clones, crossreactive clones showed significantly weaker SARS-CoV-2 expansion. About 65% of donors had memory CD4+ clonotypes crossrecognizing SARS-CoV-2 and common cold coronavirus spike.

A remark on this clone: Its antigen remains unidentified.

TCRdb keeps only in-frame clones here, not all; method: immunoSEQ multiplex PCR. The repertoire consists of 30,000 to 45,000 clones, with roughly 88% occurring once and the leading ten covering 9% to 9.5%. The chain couples TRBV15 to TRBJ2-3; 8 nucleotides align to TRBD2. Sequencing input: memory CD4+ T cells from PBMCs. The TCR sequence derives from an adult with COVID-19. The CDR3 protein is CATGHSGGTDTQYF. The CDR3 region has the DNA TGTGCCACGGGCCATAGCGGGGGCACAGATACGCAGTATTTT.